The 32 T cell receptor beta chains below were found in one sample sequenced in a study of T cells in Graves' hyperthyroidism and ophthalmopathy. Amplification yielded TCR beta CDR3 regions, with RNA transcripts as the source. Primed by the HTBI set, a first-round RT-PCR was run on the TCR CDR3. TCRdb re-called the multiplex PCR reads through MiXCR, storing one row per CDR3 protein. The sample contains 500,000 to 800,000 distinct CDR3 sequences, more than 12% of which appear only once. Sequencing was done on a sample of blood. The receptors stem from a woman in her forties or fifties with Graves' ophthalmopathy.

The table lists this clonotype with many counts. For the CDR3, the DNA is TGTGCCAGCAGTCCGATCGGGACAGGGTGGACTGGCTATGGCTACACCTTC. Protein sequence: CASSPIGTGWTGYGYTF. This rearrangement joins TRBV12-3 or TRBV12-4 to TRBJ1-2; 9 positions match TRBD1. The CDR3 totals 17 residues. V lost 5 bases, J lost 4 bases, and 14 bases stayed unmatched.

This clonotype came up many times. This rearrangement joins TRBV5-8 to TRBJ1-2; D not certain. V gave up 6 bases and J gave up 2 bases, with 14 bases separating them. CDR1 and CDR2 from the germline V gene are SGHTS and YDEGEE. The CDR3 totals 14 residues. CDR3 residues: CASTDRMGNYGYTF. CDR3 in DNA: TGTGCCAGCACCGACCGGATGGGGAACTATGGCTACACCTTC.

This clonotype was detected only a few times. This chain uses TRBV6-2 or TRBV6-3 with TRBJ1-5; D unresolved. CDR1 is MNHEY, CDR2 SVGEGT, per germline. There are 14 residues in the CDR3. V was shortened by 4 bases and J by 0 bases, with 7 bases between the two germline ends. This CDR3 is CASSFPHSNQPQHF. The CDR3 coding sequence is TGTGCCAGCAGTTTTCCCCATAGCAATCAGCCCCAGCATTTT.

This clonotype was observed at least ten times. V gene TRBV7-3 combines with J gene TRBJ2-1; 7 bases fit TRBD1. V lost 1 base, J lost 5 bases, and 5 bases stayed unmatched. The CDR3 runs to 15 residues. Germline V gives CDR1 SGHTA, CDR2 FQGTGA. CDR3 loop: CASSLKGGGHNEQFF. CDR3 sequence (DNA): TGTGCCAGCAGCTTAAAAGGGGGCGGGCACAATGAGCAGTTCTTC.

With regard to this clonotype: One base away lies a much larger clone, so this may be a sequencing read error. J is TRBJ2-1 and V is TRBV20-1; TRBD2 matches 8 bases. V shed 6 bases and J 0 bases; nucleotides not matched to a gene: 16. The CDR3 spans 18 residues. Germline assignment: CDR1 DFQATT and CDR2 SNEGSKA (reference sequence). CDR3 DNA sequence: TGCAGTGCCAATGGAGGGATTAGCGGGATCACCTCCTACAATGAGCAGTTCTTC. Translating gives CSANGGISGITSYNEQFF.

The CDR3 nucleotides read TGCGCCAGCAGCACAGGGAACTCTGGGGCCAACGTCCTGACTTTC. It encodes CASSTGNSGANVLTF. The genes are TRBV5-1 and TRBJ2-6; weak D call: TRBD1 (6 bases). Trimming shortened V by 4 bases and J by 0 bases, and 8 bases separated the two germline ends. The CDR3 contains 15 residues. Germline V lookup: CDR1 SGHRS, CDR2 YFSETQ.

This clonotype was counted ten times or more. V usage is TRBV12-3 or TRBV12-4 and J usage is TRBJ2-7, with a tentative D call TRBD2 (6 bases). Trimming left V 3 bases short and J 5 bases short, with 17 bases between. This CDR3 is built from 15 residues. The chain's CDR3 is CASSFFVLARNEQYF. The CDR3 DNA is TGTGCCAGCAGTTTTTTTGTACTAGCCAGAAACGAGCAGTACTTC.

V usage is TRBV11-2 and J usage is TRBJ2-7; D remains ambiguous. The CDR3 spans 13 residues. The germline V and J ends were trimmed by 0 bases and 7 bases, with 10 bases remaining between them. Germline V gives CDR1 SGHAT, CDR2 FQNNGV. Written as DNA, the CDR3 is TGTGCCAGCAGCTTAGACAAACCGGCGGAGCAGTACTTC. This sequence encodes CASSLDKPAEQYF. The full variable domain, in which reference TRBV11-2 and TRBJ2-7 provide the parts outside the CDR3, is EAGVAQSPRYKIIEKRQSVAFWCNPISGHATLYWYQQILGQGPKLLIQFQNNGVVDDSQLPKDRFSAERLKGVDSTLKIQPAKLEDSAVYLCASSLDKPAEQYFGPGTRLTVT.

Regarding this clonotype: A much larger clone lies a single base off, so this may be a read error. The CDR3: CASSYAADIAYEQYF. DNA of the CDR3: TGTGCCAGCAGTTACGCTGCGGACATAGCCTACGAGCAGTACTTC. The chain combines TRBV10-3 with TRBJ2-7; D perhaps matches TRBD1 (5 bases). The germline V gene has CDR1 ENHRY and CDR2 SYGVKD. This CDR3 is 15 amino acids long.

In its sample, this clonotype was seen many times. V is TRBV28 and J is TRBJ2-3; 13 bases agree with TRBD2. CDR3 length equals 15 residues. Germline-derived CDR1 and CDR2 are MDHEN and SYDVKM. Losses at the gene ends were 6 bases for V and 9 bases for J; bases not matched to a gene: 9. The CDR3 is CASSQLAGGLLTQYF. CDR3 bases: TGTGCCAGCAGCCAACTAGCGGGAGGGCTTTTGACGCAGTATTTT. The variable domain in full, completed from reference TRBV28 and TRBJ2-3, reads DVKVTQSSRYLVKRTGEKVFLECVQDMDHENMFWYRQDPGLGLRLIYFSYDVKMKEKGDIPEGYSVSREKKERFSLILESASTNQTSMYLCASSQLAGGLLTQYFGPGTRLTVL.

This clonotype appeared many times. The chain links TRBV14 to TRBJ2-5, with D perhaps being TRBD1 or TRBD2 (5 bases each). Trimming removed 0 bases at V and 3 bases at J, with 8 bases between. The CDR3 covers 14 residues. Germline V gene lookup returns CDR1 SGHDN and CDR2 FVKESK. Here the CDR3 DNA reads TGTGCCAGCAGCCAAGAGGGGACGGAAGAGACCCAGTACTTC. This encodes CASSQEGTEETQYF.

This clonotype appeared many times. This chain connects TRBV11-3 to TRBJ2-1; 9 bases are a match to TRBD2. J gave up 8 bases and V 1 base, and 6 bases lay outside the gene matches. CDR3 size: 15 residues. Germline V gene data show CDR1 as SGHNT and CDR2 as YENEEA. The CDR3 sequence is CASSLVAGGYDEQFF. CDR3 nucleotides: TGTGCCAGCAGCTTAGTGGCGGGAGGGTACGATGAGCAGTTCTTC.

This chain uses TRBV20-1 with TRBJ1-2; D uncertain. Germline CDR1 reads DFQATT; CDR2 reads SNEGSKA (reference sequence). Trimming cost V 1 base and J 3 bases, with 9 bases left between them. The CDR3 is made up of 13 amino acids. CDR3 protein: CSARAGSYYGYTF. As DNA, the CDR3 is TGCAGTGCTAGAGCGGGCAGCTACTATGGCTACACCTTC.

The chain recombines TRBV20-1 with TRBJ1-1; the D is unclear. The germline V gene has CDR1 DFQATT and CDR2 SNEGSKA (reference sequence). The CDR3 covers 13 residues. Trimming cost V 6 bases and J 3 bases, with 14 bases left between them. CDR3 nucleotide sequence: TGCAGTGCCTCAGGTTCCCCGGACACTGAAGCTTTCTTT. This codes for CSASGSPDTEAFF.

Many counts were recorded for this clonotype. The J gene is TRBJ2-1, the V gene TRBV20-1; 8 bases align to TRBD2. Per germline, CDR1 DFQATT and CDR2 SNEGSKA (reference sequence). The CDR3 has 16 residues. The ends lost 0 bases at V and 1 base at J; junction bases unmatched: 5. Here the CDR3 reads CSARDLLAGSYNEQFF. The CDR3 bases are TGCAGTGCTAGAGACCTTTTAGCGGGATCCTACAATGAGCAGTTCTTC.

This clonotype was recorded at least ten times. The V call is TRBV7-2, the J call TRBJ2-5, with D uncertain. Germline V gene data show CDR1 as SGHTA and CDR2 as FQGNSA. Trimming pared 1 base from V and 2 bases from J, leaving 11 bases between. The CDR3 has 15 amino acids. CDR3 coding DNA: TGTGCCAGCAGCTTAGATGTAGGCAGACAAGAGACCCAGTACTTC. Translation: CASSLDVGRQETQYF.

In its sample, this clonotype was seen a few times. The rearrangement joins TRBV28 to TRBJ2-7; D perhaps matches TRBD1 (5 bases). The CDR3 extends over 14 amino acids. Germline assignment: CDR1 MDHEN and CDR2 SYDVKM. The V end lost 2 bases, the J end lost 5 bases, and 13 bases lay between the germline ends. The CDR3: CASSLPPRANEQYF. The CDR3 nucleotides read TGTGCCAGCAGTTTACCCCCCAGGGCCAACGAGCAGTACTTC.

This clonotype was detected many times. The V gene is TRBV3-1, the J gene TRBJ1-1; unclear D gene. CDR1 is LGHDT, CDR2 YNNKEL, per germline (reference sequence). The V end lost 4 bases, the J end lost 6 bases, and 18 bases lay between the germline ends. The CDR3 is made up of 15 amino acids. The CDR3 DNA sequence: TGTGCCAGCAGCCCCTACCTACTGACCGGGCCTGAAGCTTTCTTT. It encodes CASSPYLLTGPEAFF.

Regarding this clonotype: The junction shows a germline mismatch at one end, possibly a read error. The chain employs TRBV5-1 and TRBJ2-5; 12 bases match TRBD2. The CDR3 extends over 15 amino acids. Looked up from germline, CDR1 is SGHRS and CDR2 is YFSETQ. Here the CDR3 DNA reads TGTGCCAGCAGTACTCCGGGACTAGCGGGAGAGACCCAGTACTTC. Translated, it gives CASSTPGLAGETQYF.

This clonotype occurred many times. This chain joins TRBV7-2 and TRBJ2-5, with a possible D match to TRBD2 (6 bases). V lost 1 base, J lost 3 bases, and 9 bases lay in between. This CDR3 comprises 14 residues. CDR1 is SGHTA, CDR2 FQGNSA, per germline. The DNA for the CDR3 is TGTGCCAGCAGCTTAGTAGGCGGGAAAGAGACCCAGTACTTC. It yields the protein CASSLVGGKETQYF.

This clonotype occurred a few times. CDR3 protein: CASMLRPNTGELFF. CDR3 bases: TGTGCCAGCATGCTACGACCGAACACCGGGGAGCTGTTTTTT. The chain joins TRBV6-2 or TRBV6-3 to TRBJ2-2; unclear D gene. V lost 7 bases and J lost 0, with 9 bases in between. The CDR3 has 14 amino acids. Germline V gives CDR1 MNHEY, CDR2 SVGEGT.

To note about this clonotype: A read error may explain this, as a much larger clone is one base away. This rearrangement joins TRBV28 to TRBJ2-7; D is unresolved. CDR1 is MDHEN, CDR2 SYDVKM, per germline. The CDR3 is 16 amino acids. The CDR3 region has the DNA TGTGCCAGCAGTCATGGGGTTTGGAAAAAATCCTACGGGCAGTACTTC. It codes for CASSHGVWKKSYGQYF.

CDR3 nucleotide sequence: TGTGCTAGTGGTTTGCCCGGGTCCCTGAACACCGGGGAGCTGTTTTTT. This sequence encodes CASGLPGSLNTGELFF. This rearrangement joins TRBV12-5 to TRBJ2-2; no clear D gene. CDR1 is LGHNT, CDR2 FRNRAP, per germline. Deletions cut 2 bases from V and 1 base from J, with 11 bases between. The CDR3 has 16 amino acids.

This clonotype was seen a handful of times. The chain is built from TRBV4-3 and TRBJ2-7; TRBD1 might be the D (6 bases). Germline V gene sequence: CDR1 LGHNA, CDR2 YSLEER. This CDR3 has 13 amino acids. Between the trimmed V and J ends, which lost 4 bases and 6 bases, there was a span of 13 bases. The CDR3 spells CASSPGQPGEQYF. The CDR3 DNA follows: TGCGCCAGCAGCCCCGGACAGCCAGGCGAGCAGTACTTC.

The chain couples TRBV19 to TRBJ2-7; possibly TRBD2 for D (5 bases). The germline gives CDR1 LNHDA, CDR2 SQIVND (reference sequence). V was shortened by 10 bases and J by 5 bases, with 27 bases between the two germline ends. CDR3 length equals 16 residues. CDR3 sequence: CATRGPLRQFGDEQYF. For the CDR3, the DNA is TGTGCCACACGAGGGCCCCTTAGGCAGTTCGGTGACGAGCAGTACTTC.

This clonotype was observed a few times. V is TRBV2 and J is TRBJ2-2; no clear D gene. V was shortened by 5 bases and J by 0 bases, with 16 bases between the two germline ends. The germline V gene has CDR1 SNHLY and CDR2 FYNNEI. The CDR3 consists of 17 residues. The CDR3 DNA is TGTGCCAGCAGTTACCCTTCCAGAGGCGCGAACACCGGGGAGCTGTTTTTT. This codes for CASSYPSRGANTGELFF.

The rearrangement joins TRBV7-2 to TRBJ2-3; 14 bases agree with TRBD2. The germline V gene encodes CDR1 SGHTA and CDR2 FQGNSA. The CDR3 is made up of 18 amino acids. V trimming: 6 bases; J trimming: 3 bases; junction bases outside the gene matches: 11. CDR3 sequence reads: CASRVGTSGSTATDTQYF. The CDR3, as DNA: TGTGCCAGCAGGGTCGGGACTAGCGGGAGTACCGCGACAGATACGCAGTATTTT.

CDR3 region: CASSRTSGRSEQYF. DNA for the CDR3: TGTGCCAGTAGTCGGACTAGCGGGAGAAGCGAGCAGTACTTC. This chain uses TRBV19 with TRBJ2-7; 13 nucleotides align to TRBD2. There are 14 residues in the CDR3. V lost 5 bases to trimming and J lost 6 bases; unmatched junction nucleotides: 4. Germline CDR1 LNHDA, CDR2 SQIVND (reference sequence).

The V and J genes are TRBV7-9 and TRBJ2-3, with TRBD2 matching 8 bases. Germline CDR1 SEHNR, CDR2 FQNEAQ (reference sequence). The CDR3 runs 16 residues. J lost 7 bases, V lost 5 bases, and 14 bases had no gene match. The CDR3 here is CASSPLRGRHLNTQYF. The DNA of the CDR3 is TGTGCCAGCAGCCCTCTGCGCGGGAGGCACCTCAATACGCAGTATTTT.

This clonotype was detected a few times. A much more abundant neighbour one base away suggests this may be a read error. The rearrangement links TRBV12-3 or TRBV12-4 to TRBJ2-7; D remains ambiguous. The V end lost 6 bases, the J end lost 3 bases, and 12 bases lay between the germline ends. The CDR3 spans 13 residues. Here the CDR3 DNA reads TGTGCCAGCAGCCGTCCGGTGGTCTACGAGCAGTACTTC. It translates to CASSRPVVYEQYF.

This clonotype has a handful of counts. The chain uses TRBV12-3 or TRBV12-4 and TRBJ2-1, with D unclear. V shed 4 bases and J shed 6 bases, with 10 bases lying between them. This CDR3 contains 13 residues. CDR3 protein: CASSSMTSNEQFF. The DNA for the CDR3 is TGTGCCAGCAGTTCAATGACCAGCAATGAGCAGTTCTTC.

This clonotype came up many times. The CDR3 coding sequence is TGTGCCAGCAGCTCTGAGGCGGGAGGCCAGGCAGATACGCAGTATTTT. Amino acid sequence: CASSSEAGGQADTQYF. The gene calls are TRBV7-3 and TRBJ2-3, with TRBD2 identical over 8 bases. The CDR3 has 16 residues. Germline values: CDR1 SGHTA, CDR2 FQGTGA. The ends lost 4 bases at V and 4 bases at J; junction bases unmatched: 10.